This paragraph covers one TCR beta chain sequence. No antigen is known for it. Germline values: CDR1 SNHLY, CDR2 FYNNEI. CDR3 length equals 14 residues. Trimming took off 4 bases at V and 3 bases at J, with 13 bases between the two ends. The data belong to a study of OX40 agonist ivuxolimab in advanced cancers. The table came from immunoSEQ multiplex PCR; TCRdb's copy has only in-frame clones and leaves some out. The sample includes about 68,000 clones, more than 65% seen only once; the top ten take 1.5% to 2%. Study-wide points: Researchers did not determine the expanded peripheral T cells' antigen specificity.

Patients with a history of autoimmune disease or on systemic immunosuppression were excluded. This chain joins TRBV2 and TRBJ2-7, with a weak D call TRBD1 (6 bases). The sequence derives from an adult with an advanced solid tumor such as melanoma, head and neck, liver or kidney cancer. The starting material was CD4+ or CD8+ T cells sorted from blood, obtained in a trial of the OX40 agonist ivuxolimab. The CDR3 sequence: CASSVDSGYYEQYF. CDR3 coding DNA: TGTGCCAGCAGTGTGGACAGCGGTTACTACGAGCAGTACTTC.